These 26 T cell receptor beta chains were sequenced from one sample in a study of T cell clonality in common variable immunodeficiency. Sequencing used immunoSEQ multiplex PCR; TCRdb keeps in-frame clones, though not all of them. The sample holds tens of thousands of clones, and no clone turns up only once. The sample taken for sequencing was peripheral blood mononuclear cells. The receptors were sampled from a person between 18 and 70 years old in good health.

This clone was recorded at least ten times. CDR3 region: CASSPRDRNTEAFF. The sequenced part of the CDR3 DNA is TGCGCCAGCAGCCCCAGGGATCGGAACACTGAA. The genes are TRBV5-1 and TRBJ1-1; possibly TRBD1 for D (5 bases). Read sequence stops 3 residues before the CDR3 end, and the germline J gene provides the missing end. Trimming pared 4 bases from V and 1 base from J, leaving 11 bases between. In germline, CDR1 is SGHRS, CDR2 YFSETQ. The CDR3 totals 14 residues. The complete variable domain, with remaining parts taken from reference TRBV5-1 and TRBJ1-1, reads KAGVTQTPRYLIKTRGQQVTLSCSPISGHRSVSWYQQTPGQGLQFLFEYFSETQRNKGNFPGRFSGRQFSNSRSEMNVSTLELGDSALYLCASSPRDRNTEAFFGQGTRLTVV.

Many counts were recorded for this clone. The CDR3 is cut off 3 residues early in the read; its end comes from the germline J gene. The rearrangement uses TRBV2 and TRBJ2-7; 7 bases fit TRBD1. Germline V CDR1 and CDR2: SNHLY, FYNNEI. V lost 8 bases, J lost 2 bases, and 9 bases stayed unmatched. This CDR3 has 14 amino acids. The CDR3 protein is CASPSRDSPYEQYF. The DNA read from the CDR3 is TGTGCCAGCCCCAGTAGGGACAGCCCCTACGAG.

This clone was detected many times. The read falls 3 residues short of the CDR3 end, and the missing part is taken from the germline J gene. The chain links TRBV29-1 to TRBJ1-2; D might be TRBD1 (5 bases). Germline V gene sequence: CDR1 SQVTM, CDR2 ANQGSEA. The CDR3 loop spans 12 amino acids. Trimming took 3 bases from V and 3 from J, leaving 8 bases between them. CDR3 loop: CSVDRVDYGYTF. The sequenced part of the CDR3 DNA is TGCAGCGTTGACAGGGTGGACTATGGC.

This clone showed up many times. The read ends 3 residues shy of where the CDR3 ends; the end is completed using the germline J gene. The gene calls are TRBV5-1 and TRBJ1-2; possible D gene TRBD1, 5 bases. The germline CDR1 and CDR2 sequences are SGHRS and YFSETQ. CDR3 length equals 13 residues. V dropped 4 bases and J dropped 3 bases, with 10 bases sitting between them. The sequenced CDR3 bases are TGCGCCAGCAGCCTGGCAGGGTACTATGGC. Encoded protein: CASSLAGYYG. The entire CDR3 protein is CASSLAGYYGYTF.

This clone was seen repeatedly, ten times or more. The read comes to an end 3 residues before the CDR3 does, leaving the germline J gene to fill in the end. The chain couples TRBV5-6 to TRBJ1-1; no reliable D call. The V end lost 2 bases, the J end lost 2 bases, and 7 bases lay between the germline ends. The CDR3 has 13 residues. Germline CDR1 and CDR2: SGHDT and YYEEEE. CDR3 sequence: CASSFVDNTEAFF. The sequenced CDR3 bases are TGTGCCAGCAGCTTTGTAGATAACACTGAA. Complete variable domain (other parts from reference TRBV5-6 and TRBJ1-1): DAGVTQSPTHLIKTRGQQVTLRCSPKSGHDTVSWYQQALGQGPQFIFQYYEEEERQRGNFPDRFSGHQFPNYSSELNVNALLLGDSALYLCASSFVDNTEAFFGQGTRLTVV.

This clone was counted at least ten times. The covered CDR3 bases are TGTGCCAGCAGTGAGGGACAGGGTGCTGAAAAA. It is translated as CASSEGQGAEK. The entire CDR3 reads CASSEGQGAEKLFF. The V gene is TRBV6-1, the J gene TRBJ1-4, with 9 nucleotides matching TRBD1. The observed sequence ends 3 residues before the CDR3 terminus, with the missing tail filled in from the germline J gene. The J segment lost 7 bases and the V segment lost 3 bases, leaving 3 bases of the junction unmatched. Germline V gives CDR1 MNHNS, CDR2 SASEGT. CDR3 length equals 14 residues.

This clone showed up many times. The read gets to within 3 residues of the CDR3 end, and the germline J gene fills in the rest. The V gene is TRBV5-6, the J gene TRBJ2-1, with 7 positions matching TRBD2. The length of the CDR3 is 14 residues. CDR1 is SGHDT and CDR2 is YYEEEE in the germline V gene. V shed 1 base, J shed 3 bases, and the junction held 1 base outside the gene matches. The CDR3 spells CASSLRGVYNEQFF. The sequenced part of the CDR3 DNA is TGTGCCAGCAGCTTGCGGGGGGTCTACAATGAG.

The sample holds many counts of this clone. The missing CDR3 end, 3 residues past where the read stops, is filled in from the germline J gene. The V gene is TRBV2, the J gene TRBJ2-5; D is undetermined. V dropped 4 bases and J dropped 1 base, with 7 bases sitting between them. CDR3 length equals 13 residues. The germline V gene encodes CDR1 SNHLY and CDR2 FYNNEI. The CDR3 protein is CASSGWPQETQYF. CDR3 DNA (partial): TGTGCCAGCAGTGGTTGGCCCCAAGAGACC. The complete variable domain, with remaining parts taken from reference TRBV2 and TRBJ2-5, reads EPEVTQTPSHQVTQMGQEVILRCVPISNHLYFYWYRQILGQKVEFLVSFYNNEISEKSEIFDDQFSVERPDGSNFTLKIRSTKLEDSAMYFCASSGWPQETQYFGPGTRLLVL.

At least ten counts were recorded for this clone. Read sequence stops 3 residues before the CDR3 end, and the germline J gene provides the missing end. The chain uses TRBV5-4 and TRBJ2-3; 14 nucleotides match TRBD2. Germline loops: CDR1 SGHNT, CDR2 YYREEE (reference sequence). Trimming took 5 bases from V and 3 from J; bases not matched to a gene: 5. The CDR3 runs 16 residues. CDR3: CASSSGLAGVTDTQYF. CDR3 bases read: TGTGCCAGCAGTTCGGGACTAGCGGGGGTTACAGATACG.

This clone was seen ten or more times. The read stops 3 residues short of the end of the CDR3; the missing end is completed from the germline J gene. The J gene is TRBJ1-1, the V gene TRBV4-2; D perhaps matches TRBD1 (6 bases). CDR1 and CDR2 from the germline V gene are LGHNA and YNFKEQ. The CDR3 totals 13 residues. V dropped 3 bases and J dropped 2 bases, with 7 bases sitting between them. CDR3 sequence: CASSHRGNTEAFF. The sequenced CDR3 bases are TGTGCCAGCAGCCACAGGGGTAACACTGAA.

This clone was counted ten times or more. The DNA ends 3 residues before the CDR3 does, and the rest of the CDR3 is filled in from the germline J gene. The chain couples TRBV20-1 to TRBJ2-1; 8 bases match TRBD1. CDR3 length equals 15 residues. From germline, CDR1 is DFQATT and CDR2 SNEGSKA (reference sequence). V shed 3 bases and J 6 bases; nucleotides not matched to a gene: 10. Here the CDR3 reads CSARNAGTGLNEQFF. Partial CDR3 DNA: TGCAGTGCTAGGAACGCCGGGACAGGCCTCAATGAG.

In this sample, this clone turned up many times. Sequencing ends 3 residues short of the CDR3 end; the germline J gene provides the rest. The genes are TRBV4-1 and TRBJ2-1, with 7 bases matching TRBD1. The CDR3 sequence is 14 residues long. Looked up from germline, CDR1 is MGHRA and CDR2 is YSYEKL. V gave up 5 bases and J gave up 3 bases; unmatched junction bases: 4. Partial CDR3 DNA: TGCGCCAGCAGCTGGGACAGTTTCTACAATGAG. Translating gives CASSWDSFYNE. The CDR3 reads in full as CASSWDSFYNEQFF.

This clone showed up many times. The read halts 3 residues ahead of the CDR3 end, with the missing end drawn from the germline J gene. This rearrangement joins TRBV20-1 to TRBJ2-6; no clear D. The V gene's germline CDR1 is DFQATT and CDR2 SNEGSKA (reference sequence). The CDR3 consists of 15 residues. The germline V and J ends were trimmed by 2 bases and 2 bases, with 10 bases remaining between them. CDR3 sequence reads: CSARSVSTGANVLTF. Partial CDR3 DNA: TGCAGTGCTAGAAGCGTATCTACTGGGGCCAACGTC.

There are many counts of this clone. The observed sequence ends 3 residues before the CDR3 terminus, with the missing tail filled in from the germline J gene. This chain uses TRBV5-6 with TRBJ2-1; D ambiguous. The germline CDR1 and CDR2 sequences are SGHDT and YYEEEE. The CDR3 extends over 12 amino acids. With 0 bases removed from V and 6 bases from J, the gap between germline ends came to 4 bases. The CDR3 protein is CASSLALNEQFF. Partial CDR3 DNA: TGTGCCAGCAGCTTGGCTCTCAATGAG.

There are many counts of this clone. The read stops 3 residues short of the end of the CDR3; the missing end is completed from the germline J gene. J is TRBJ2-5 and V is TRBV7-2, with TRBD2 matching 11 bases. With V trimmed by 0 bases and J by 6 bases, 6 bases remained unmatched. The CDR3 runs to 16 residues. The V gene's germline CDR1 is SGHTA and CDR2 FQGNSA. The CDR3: CASSLAVTSGSKTQYF. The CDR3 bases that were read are TGTGCCAGCAGCTTAGCGGTAACTAGCGGGAGTAAGACC.

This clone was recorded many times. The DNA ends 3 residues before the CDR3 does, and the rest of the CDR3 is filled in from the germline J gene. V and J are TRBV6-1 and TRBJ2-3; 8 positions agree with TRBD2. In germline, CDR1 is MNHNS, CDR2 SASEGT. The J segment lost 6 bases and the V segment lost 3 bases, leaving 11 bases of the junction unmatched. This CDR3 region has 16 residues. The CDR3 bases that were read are TGTGCCAGCAGTGAGGTGGGGCGGGGGGCCAAGGATACG. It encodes CASSEVGRGAKDT. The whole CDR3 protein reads CASSEVGRGAKDTQYF.

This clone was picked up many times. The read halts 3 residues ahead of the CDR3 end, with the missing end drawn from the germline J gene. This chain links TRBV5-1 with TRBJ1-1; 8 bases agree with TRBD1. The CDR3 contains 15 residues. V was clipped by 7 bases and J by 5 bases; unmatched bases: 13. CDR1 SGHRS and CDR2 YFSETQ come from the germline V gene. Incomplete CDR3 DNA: TGCGCCAGCGGAAAACAGGGGGGGGTGGAGACTGAA. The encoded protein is CASGKQGGVETE. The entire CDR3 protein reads CASGKQGGVETEAFF.

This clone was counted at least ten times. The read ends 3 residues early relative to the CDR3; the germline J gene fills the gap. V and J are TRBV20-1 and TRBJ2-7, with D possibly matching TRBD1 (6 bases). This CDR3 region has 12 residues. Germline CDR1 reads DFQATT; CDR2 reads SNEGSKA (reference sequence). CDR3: CSPRGNSYEQYF. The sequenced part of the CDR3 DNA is TGCAGCCCGAGGGGGAACTCCTACGAG.

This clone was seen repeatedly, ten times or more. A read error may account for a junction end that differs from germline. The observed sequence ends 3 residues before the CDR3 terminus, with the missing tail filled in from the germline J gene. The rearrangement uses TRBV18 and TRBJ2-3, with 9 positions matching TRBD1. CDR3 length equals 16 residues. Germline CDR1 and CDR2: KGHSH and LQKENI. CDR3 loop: CASSAPGQGEADTQYF. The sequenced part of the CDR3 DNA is TGTGCCAGCTCAGCACCGGGACAGGGCGAAGCAGATACG.

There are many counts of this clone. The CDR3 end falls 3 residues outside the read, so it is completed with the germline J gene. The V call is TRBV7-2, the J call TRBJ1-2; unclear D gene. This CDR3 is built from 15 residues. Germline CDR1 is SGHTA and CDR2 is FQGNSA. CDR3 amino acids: CASSLAQSAPNGYTF. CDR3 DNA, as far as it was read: TGTGCCAGCAGCTTAGCCCAGAGCGCACCCAACGGC.

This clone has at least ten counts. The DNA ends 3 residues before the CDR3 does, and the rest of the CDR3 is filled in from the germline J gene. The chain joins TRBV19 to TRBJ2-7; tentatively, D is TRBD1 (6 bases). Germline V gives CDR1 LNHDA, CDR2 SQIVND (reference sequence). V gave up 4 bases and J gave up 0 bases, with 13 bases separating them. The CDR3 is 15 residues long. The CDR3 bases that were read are TGTGCCAGTAGTACAACCAGGGGCTTCTCCTACGAG. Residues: CASSTTRGFSYE. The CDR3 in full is CASSTTRGFSYEQYF.

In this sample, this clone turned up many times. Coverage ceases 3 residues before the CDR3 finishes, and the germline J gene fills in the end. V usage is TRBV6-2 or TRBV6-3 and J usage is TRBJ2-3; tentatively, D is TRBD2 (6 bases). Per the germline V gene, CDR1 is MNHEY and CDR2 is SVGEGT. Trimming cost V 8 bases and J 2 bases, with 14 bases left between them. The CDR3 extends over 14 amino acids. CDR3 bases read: TGTGCCAGCGATACCGGGGGAGCCACAGATACG. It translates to CASDTGGATDT. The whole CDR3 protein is CASDTGGATDTQYF.

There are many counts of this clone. This CDR3 reads CASSPLVGSDTGELFF. Partial CDR3 DNA: TGTGCCAGCAGCCCCCTCGTCGGGTCGGATACCGGGGAG. The rearrangement links TRBV6-4 to TRBJ2-2; D is unresolved. The read ends 3 residues before the CDR3 terminus; that terminus is restored from the germline J gene. Trimming removed 6 bases at V and 5 bases at J, with 19 bases between. Looked up from germline, CDR1 is MRHNA and CDR2 is SNTAGT. This CDR3 is 16 amino acids long.

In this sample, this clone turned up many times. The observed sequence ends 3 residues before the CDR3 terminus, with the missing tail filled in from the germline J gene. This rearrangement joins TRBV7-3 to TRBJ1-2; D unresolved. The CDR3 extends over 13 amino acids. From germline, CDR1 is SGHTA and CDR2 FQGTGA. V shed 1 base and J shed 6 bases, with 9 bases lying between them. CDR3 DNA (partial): TGTGCCAGCAGCTTAAACAGTGGTAATGGC. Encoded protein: CASSLNSGNG. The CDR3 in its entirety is CASSLNSGNGYTF.

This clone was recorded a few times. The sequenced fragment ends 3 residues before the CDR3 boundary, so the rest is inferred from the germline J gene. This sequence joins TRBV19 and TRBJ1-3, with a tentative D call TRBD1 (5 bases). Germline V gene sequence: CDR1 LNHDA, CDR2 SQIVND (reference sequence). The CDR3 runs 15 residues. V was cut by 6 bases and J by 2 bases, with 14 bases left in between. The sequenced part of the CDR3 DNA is TGTGCCAGTAGCCGGTCGGGGGGTACTGGAAACACC. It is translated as CASSRSGGTGNT. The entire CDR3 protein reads CASSRSGGTGNTIYF.

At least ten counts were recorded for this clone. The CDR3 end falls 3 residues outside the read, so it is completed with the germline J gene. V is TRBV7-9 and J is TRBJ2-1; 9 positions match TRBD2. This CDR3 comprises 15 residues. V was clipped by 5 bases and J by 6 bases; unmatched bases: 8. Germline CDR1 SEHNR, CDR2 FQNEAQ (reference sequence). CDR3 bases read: TGTGCCAGCAGCCCGGCGGGGGGGCCGTTCAATGAG. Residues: CASSPAGGPFNE. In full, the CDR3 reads CASSPAGGPFNEQFF.